Presented here are 7 T cell receptor beta chains from one specimen sequenced in a study of shared clonotypes between healthy human individuals. Profiling relied on immunoSEQ multiplex PCR, and the TCRdb table lists in-frame clones only, not all of them. The sample has 2 million to 2.5 million clones; approximately 96% are singletons. The sample taken for sequencing was naive CD4+ T cells sorted from blood. Specified subset: CD45RA+ positively selected. These receptors were collected from a man younger than 30 in good health.

The V gene is TRBV7-8, the J gene TRBJ2-5; 9 bases fit TRBD2. CDR1 and CDR2 from the germline V gene are SGHVS and FQNEAQ. V dropped 5 bases and J dropped 5; count of bases not matched to a gene: 6. This CDR3 contains 14 residues. CDR3 in amino acids: CASSEAGGEETQYF. CDR3 coding DNA: TGTGCCAGCAGCGAAGCGGGGGGAGAGGAGACCCAGTACTTC.

The rearrangement links TRBV27 to TRBJ1-1, with D hard to call. CDR1 and CDR2 (germline): MNHEY, SMNVEV (reference sequence). The CDR3 is 11 residues long. Trimming took 5 bases from V and 8 from J, leaving 9 bases between them. The CDR3 bases are TGTGCCAGCAGTCCGAGAGGAGAAGCTTTCTTT. Protein sequence: CASSPRGEAFF.

This chain links TRBV25-1 with TRBJ2-5; D is tentatively TRBD1 or TRBD2 (5 bases each). The CDR3 totals 15 residues. Germline-derived CDR1 and CDR2 are MGHDK and SYGVNS. Trimming removed 4 bases at V and 2 bases at J, with 14 bases between. This CDR3 reads CASSGAGRGQETQYF. The CDR3, as DNA: TGTGCCAGCAGTGGGGCAGGGAGAGGGCAAGAGACCCAGTACTTC.

This clone is a singleton in its sample. J is TRBJ1-1 and V is TRBV25-1; tentatively, D is TRBD1 (5 bases). Germline lookup yields CDR1 MGHDK and CDR2 SYGVNS. The CDR3 runs to 16 residues. V was shortened by 5 bases and J by 4 bases, with 20 bases between the two germline ends. CDR3 DNA: TGTGCCAGCAGTCCACCGGGGAGGGGTAGGAGCACTGAAGCTTTCTTT. Encoded protein: CASSPPGRGRSTEAFF.

The V call is TRBV6-1, the J call TRBJ1-2; 8 bases match TRBD1. The length of the CDR3 is 16 residues. CDR1 and CDR2 (germline): MNHNS, SASEGT. Losses at the gene ends were 1 base for V and 4 bases for J; bases not matched to a gene: 8. CDR3 in amino acids: CASSEGDRTTLYGYTF. CDR3 in DNA: TGTGCCAGCAGTGAAGGGGACAGGACCACCCTCTATGGCTACACCTTC.

The chain recombines TRBV6-1 with TRBJ2-5; D is perhaps TRBD2 (6 bases). The CDR3 is made up of 14 amino acids. Germline CDR1 is MNHNS and CDR2 is SASEGT. Trimming shortened V by 7 bases and J by 2 bases, and 14 bases separated the two germline ends. Here the CDR3 DNA reads TGTGCCAGCATACGATCGGGAGTACAAGAGACCCAGTACTTC. Its protein is CASIRSGVQETQYF.

This clone came up once. J is TRBJ1-2 and V is TRBV4-1, with 9 bases aligning to TRBD1. Germline lookup yields CDR1 MGHRA and CDR2 YSYEKL. The CDR3 extends over 15 amino acids. J lost 6 bases, V lost 4 bases, and 9 bases had no gene match. CDR3 protein: CASSRETGGRNGYTF. In DNA form, the CDR3 reads TGCGCCAGCAGCCGGGAGACAGGGGGACGGAATGGCTACACCTTC.